The rows below give T cell receptor beta chains drawn from one sample of a study of CD8+CD57+ T cells in acquired aplastic anemia. TCRdb fed the reads into MiXCR, producing one record per CDR3 protein. The repertoire holds just over 450,000 distinct CDR3 sequences, with less than 35% as singletons. Material: sorted CD4+, CD8+, or CD8+CD57+ T cells (not recorded which) from PBMCs. These receptors were collected from a human donor with aplastic anemia. Each CDR3 is given with its conserved first and last residue. The D gene is left open where the match is weak. Size is stated for part of the rows, as once, few or many counts, or as a class when the clone is expanded.

V: TRBV7-2; J: TRBJ1-5; length: 15; size: many; D: NA; CDR3: CASSLSQNSNQPQHF; DNA: TGTGCCAGCAGCTTAAGCCAGAATAGCAATCAGCCCCAGCATTTT
V: TRBV6-1; J: TRBJ1-1; length: 16; size: NA; D: NA; CDR3: CASTKDGETLNTEAFF; DNA: TGTGCCAGCACCAAAGACGGAGAAACTCTGAACACTGAAGCTTTCTTT
V: TRBV2; J: TRBJ1-2; length: 14; size: many; D: TRBD1; CDR3: CASSERGQVDGYTF; DNA: TGTGCCAGCAGTGAGAGGGGACAGGTTGATGGCTACACCTTC
V: TRBV15; J: TRBJ1-1; length: 14; size: NA; D: NA; CDR3: CATSRGTPNTEAFF; DNA: TGTGCCACCAGCAGAGGGACACCGAACACTGAAGCTTTCTTT
V: TRBV4-2; J: TRBJ1-2; length: 14; size: many; D: NA; CDR3: CASSQDVGAYGYTF; DNA: TGTGCCAGCAGCCAAGATGTGGGAGCGTATGGCTACACCTTC
V: TRBV15; J: TRBJ1-3; length: 15; size: NA; D: NA; CDR3: CATSRAAGTGNTIYF; DNA: TGTGCCACCAGCAGAGCGGCGGGGACTGGAAACACCATATATTTT
V: TRBV19; J: TRBJ1-5; length: 14; size: few; D: NA; CDR3: CASSIVWGSEPQHF; DNA: TGTGCCAGTAGTATAGTGTGGGGGTCTGAGCCCCAGCATTTT
V: TRBV7-6; J: TRBJ1-1; length: 15; size: once; D: TRBD1; CDR3: CASSNPQGGSTEAFF; DNA: TGTGCCAGCAGCAACCCCCAGGGGGGGAGCACTGAAGCTTTCTTT
V: TRBV25-1; J: TRBJ2-7; length: 14; size: NA; D: NA; CDR3: CASKTERLSYEQYF; DNA: TGTGCCAGCAAAACGGAAAGACTTTCCTACGAGCAGTACTTC
V: TRBV11-3; J: TRBJ2-3; length: 15; size: NA; D: TRBD2; CDR3: CASSLGREGPDTQYF; DNA: TGTGCCAGCAGCTTAGGGCGGGAGGGCCCAGATACGCAGTATTTT
V: TRBV2; J: TRBJ2-5; length: 14; size: NA; D: NA; CDR3: CASRAGGGLETQYF; DNA: TGTGCCAGCAGGGCAGGTGGCGGACTGGAGACCCAGTACTTC
V: TRBV24-1; J: TRBJ2-7; length: 15; size: NA; D: NA; CDR3: CATSARGGGRDEQYF; DNA: TGTGCCACCAGTGCTAGAGGGGGGGGTCGGGACGAGCAGTACTTC
V: TRBV5-5; J: TRBJ2-3; length: 15; size: NA; D: TRBD2; CDR3: CASSLSTGGADTQYF; DNA: TGTGCCAGCAGCTTGTCGACGGGGGGGGCAGATACGCAGTATTTT
V: TRBV7-2; J: TRBJ1-1; length: 13; size: NA; D: TRBD1; CDR3: CASLQGGFTEAFF; DNA: TGTGCCAGCCTCCAGGGGGGGTTCACTGAAGCTTTCTTT
V: TRBV30; J: TRBJ1-2; length: 10; size: NA; D: NA; CDR3: CAWSADGYTF; DNA: TGTGCCTGGAGTGCGGATGGCTACACCTTC
V: TRBV5-5; J: TRBJ1-5; length: 16; size: NA; D: NA; CDR3: CASSLVPGDSNQPQHF; DNA: TGTGCCAGCAGCTTGGTTCCAGGAGATAGCAATCAGCCCCAGCATTTT
V: TRBV7-2; J: TRBJ2-7; length: 15; size: NA; D: NA; CDR3: CASSFLTGSDYEQYF; DNA: TGTGCCAGCAGCTTCTTAACGGGGTCCGACTACGAGCAGTACTTC
V: TRBV24-1; J: TRBJ1-2; length: 14; size: NA; D: NA; CDR3: CATSDSFGPYGYTF; DNA: TGTGCCACCAGTGATTCTTTCGGTCCCTATGGCTACACCTTC
V: TRBV7-3; J: TRBJ1-1; length: 15; size: NA; D: NA; CDR3: CASSLTSGISSKAFF; DNA: TGTGCCAGCAGCTTAACTTCAGGGATTTCTTCGAAAGCTTTCTTT
V: TRBV12-3/TRBV12-4; J: TRBJ2-1; length: 18; size: NA; D: NA; CDR3: CASVGRADLDRSYNEQFF; DNA: TGTGCCAGCGTCGGCAGGGCGGATTTGGATCGCTCCTACAATGAGCAGTTCTTC
V: TRBV7-8; J: TRBJ2-7; length: 17; size: NA; D: TRBD2; CDR3: CASSLAPWRGGSYEQYF; DNA: TGTGCCAGCAGCTTAGCTCCGTGGCGGGGGGGCTCCTACGAGCAGTACTTC
V: TRBV2; J: TRBJ1-5; length: 14; size: many; D: TRBD1; CDR3: CASRGDSLNQPQHF; DNA: TGTGCCAGCAGGGGGGACAGTCTCAATCAGCCCCAGCATTTT
V: TRBV29-1; J: TRBJ2-7; length: 13; size: many; D: NA; CDR3: CSVAGVSSYEQYF; DNA: TGCAGCGTAGCAGGGGTAAGCTCCTACGAGCAGTACTTC
V: TRBV7-9; J: TRBJ2-1; length: 13; size: NA; D: NA; CDR3: CASSLARGNEQFF; DNA: TGTGCCAGCAGCCTAGCGAGAGGCAATGAGCAGTTCTTC
V: TRBV7-2; J: TRBJ2-3; length: 13; size: many; D: TRBD2; CDR3: CASTAGGTDTQYF; DNA: TGTGCCAGTACCGCGGGGGGCACAGATACGCAGTATTTT
V: TRBV2; J: TRBJ1-2; length: 10; size: NA; D: NA; CDR3: CASSLIGYTF; DNA: TGTGCCAGCTCCTTGATCGGCTACACCTTC
V: TRBV20-1; J: TRBJ2-3; length: 11; size: many; D: NA; CDR3: CSSPTQITQYF; DNA: TGCAGTTCACCGACACAGATAACGCAGTATTTT